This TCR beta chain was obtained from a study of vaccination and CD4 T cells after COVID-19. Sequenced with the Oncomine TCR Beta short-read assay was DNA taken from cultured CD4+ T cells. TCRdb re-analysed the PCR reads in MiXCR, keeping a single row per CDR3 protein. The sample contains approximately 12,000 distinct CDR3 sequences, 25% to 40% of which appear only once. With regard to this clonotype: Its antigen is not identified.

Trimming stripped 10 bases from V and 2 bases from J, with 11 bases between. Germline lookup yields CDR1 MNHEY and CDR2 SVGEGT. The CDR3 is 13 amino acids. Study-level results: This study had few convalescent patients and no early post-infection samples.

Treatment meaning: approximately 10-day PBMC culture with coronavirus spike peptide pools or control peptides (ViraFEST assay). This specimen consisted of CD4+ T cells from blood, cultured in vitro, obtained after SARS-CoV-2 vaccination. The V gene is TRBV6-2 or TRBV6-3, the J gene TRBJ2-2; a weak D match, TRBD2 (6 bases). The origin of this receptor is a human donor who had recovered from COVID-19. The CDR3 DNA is TGTGCCACAACCGGGACTAACACCGGGGAGCTGTTTTTT. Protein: CATTGTNTGELFF.